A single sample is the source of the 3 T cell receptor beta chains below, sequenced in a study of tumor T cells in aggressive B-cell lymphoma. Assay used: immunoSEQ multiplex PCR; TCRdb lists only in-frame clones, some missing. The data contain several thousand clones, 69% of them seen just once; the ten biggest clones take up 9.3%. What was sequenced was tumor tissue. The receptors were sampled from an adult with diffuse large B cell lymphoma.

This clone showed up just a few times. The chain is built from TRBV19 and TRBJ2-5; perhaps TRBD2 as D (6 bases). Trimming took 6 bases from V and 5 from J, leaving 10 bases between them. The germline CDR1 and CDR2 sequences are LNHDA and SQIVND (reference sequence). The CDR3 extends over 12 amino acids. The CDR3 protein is CASRLSGETQYF. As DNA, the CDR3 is TGTGCCAGTAGATTGAGCGGGGAGACCCAGTACTTC.

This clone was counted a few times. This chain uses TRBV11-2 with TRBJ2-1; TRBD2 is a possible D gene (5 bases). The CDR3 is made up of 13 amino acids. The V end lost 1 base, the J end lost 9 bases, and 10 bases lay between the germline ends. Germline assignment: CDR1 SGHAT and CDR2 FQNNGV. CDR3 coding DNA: TGTGCCAGCAGCTTAGCGGGGTTCGGTGAGCAGTTCTTC. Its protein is CASSLAGFGEQFF. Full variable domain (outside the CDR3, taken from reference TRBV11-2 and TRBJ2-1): EAGVAQSPRYKIIEKRQSVAFWCNPISGHATLYWYQQILGQGPKLLIQFQNNGVVDDSQLPKDRFSAERLKGVDSTLKIQPAKLEDSAVYLCASSLAGFGEQFFGPGTRLTVL.

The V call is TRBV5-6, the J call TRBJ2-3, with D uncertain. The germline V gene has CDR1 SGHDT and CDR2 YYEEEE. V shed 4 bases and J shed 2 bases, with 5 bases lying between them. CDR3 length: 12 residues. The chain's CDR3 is CASSQLTDTQYF. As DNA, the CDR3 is TGTGCCAGCAGCCAACTCACAGATACGCAGTATTTT.